This T cell receptor beta chain was identified during a study of cytomegalovirus exposure and HLA in healthy donors (dated 2017 in TCRdb). Describing the broader study: The 650 to 750 repertoires of the first cohort and the approximately 130 validation repertoires were produced on the same platform, according to a later analysis. The study was designed to test whether signatures of past pathogen exposure could be identified by cataloging public T cell receptors. In addition to the first cohort of several hundred subjects, a separate validation cohort of over 90 different subjects was used. The study combined high-throughput TCR immunosequencing, statistical association of individual TCRs with disease status, and machine learning to predict cytomegalovirus infection status.

Overall study results and their limits: The classifier was reported to diagnose cytomegalovirus status with high specificity and sensitivity in both the original cohort and the validation cohort. Most TCR sequences were seen in very few donors, while some public TCRs were found in many individuals. It was suggested by the authors that the approach could potentially be generalized to other disease states and immunological phenotypes. In vitro tests confirmed that a few of the cytomegalovirus-associated TCR beta chains recognize cytomegalovirus antigens. A later analysis had no HLA typing for the validation cohort, so co-occurrence there was scored across all 120 repertoires. A later analysis found that TCRs clustered in the first cohort also tended to co-occur in the 120 or so validation repertoires, with 94% of cluster scores above 0. In the study, approximately 160 TCR beta chains were listed as associated with cytomegalovirus.

Donors formed part of the validation cohort, which comprised over a hundred subjects and was distinct from the first cohort of 666 subjects. Library preparation used the immunoSEQ multiplex PCR assay. The authors' pipeline ran thus. A statistical classification framework was developed to diagnose cytomegalovirus status using the catalog of TCR beta chain sequences. TCRdb mirrors the immuneACCESS table, restricted to in-frame sequences. Some clones are absent from its copies; in checked studies, under half trace to an unresolved V gene, and the reason for the others is unknown. That table is the source of V, J and clone size, and D and trimming were worked out from the DNA. For this sample there are roughly 120,000 clones; 80% to 90% appear just once. The ten largest clonotypes hold roughly 4.4% of the sample. As to this clone: This clone's antigen is unknown. No much larger clonotype is one base removed from it; base qualities were not supplied.

V lost 4 bases and J lost 4 bases, and the count of bases not matched to a germline gene is 2. Measured from the cysteine to the phenylalanine, the CDR3 is 15 residues long. Only the CDR3 part of the read is kept: 45 bases, read in frame from the first base. CDR1 and CDR2, looked up from the germline V gene, are SGHAT and FQNNGV. The sample taken for sequencing was PBMCs. The V and J genes are TRBV11-2 and TRBJ2-5, and 14 junction bases match TRBD2. The sequence was collected from a young man in good health and CMV-seropositive. The DNA reads TGTGCCAGCAGCTCGACTAGCGGGGGGGCAGAGACCCAGTACTTC. Its protein reads: CASSSTSGGAETQYF.